Below are 11 T cell receptor beta chains sequenced from a single sample in a study of response to subunit inactivated influenza vaccine. Each CDR3 protein is one row after TCRdb ran MiXCR on the RT-PCR reads. The data show hundreds of thousands of distinct CDR3 sequences, roughly 14% seen once. The source was PBMCs from blood, collected 14 days before vaccination. The receptors come from a man aged 45-65 years who received an inactivated influenza vaccine.

The chain employs TRBV12-3 or TRBV12-4 and TRBJ2-7, with D possibly matching TRBD2 (6 bases). The CDR3 is 15 residues long. Trimming shortened V by 0 bases and J by 2 bases, and 11 bases separated the two germline ends. The CDR3 coding sequence is TGTGCCAGCAGTTTAGCTCTAGCGCTCACCTACGAGCAGTACTTC. It is translated as CASSLALALTYEQYF.

The chain couples TRBV20-1 to TRBJ2-1, with unresolved D. Trimming pared 3 bases from V and 3 bases from J, leaving 15 bases between. The length of the CDR3 is 15 residues. CDR1 and CDR2 (germline): DFQATT, SNEGSKA (reference sequence). CDR3 sequence (DNA): TGCAGTGCTAGTGGGGTCGCGTCAAGCTACAATGAGCAGTTCTTC. It yields the protein CSASGVASSYNEQFF.

This clonotype turned up a few times. This chain links TRBV5-5 with TRBJ2-7, with 7 bases lining up with TRBD1. V was pared by 5 bases and J by 3 bases, with 11 bases of the junction left unmatched. Germline CDR1 and CDR2: SGHKS and YYEKEE (reference sequence). The CDR3 totals 15 residues. This CDR3 is CASRSTGTELYEQYF. In DNA form, the CDR3 reads TGTGCCAGCAGGTCAACCGGGACAGAGCTCTACGAGCAGTACTTC. Complete variable domain (other parts from reference TRBV5-5 and TRBJ2-7): DAGVTQSPTHLIKTRGQQVTLRCSPISGHKSVSWYQQVLGQGPQFIFQYYEKEERGRGNFPDRFSARQFPNYSSELNVNALLLGDSALYLCASRSTGTELYEQYFGPGTRLTVT.

The rearrangement links TRBV19 to TRBJ2-1; 8 nucleotides agree with TRBD1. There are 14 residues in the CDR3. V lost 4 bases, J lost 7 bases, and 6 bases stayed unmatched. Germline V lookup: CDR1 LNHDA, CDR2 SQIVND (reference sequence). The CDR3 is CASSRWTGLNEQFF. The CDR3, as DNA: TGTGCCAGTAGTAGATGGACAGGGTTGAATGAGCAGTTCTTC. The complete variable domain, with remaining parts taken from reference TRBV19 and TRBJ2-1, reads DGGITQSPKYLFRKEGQNVTLSCEQNLNHDAMYWYRQDPGQGLRLIYYSQIVNDFQKGDIAEGYSVSREKKESFPLTVTSAQKNPTAFYLCASSRWTGLNEQFFGPGTRLTVL.

This clonotype was seen a few times. The rearrangement joins TRBV7-2 to TRBJ2-7; 10 nucleotides line up with TRBD1. The CDR3 has 16 amino acids. Germline-derived CDR1 and CDR2 are SGHTA and FQGNSA. V lost 0 bases to trimming and J lost 3 bases; unmatched junction nucleotides: 5. This CDR3 reads CASSLAGQGGFYEQYF. Written as DNA, the CDR3 is TGTGCCAGCAGCTTAGCCGGACAGGGGGGATTCTACGAGCAGTACTTC.

This clonotype was recorded many times. The chain is built from TRBV30 and TRBJ2-3; a weak D match, TRBD2 (5 bases). The V gene lost 5 bases and the J gene lost 2 bases, with 20 bases spanning the gap. The V gene's germline CDR1 is GTSNPN and CDR2 SVGIG (reference sequence). The CDR3 runs to 16 residues. Written as DNA, the CDR3 is TGTGCCTGGGATGCCGGGAACCTACACCTCACAGATACGCAGTATTTT. Translation: CAWDAGNLHLTDTQYF.

At least ten counts were recorded for this clonotype. The chain recombines TRBV24-1 with TRBJ2-2; no clear D. The V and J ends lost 3 bases and 0 bases respectively, with 7 bases between them. The CDR3 is 15 residues long. Per germline, CDR1 KGHDR and CDR2 SFDVKD. CDR3 sequence (DNA): TGTGCCACCAGTGATGTCATATCGAACACCGGGGAGCTGTTTTTT. It is translated as CATSDVISNTGELFF.

A few counts support this clonotype. V gene TRBV15 combines with J gene TRBJ2-4; D gene ambiguous. V was cut by 0 bases and J by 12 bases, with 15 bases left in between. The CDR3 has 14 residues. CDR1 is LNHNV and CDR2 is YYDKDF in the germline V gene (reference sequence). The CDR3 DNA follows: TGTGCCACCAGCAGAGATCGAATAGGTCTTAGTCAGTACTTC. Translated: CATSRDRIGLSQYF.

The table lists this clonotype with a few counts. The chain carries TRBV3-1 and TRBJ2-2, with a possible D match to TRBD1 (5 bases). V was pared by 2 bases and J by 4 bases, with 20 bases between. The length of the CDR3 is 18 residues. Germline assignment: CDR1 LGHDT and CDR2 YNNKEL (reference sequence). This chain's CDR3 is CASSQFLAGFDFTGELFF. The CDR3 coding sequence is TGTGCCAGCAGCCAATTCCTGGCAGGGTTCGATTTCACCGGGGAGCTGTTTTTT.

The V call is TRBV10-3, the J call TRBJ1-1; possibly TRBD1 for D (6 bases). CDR3 length: 16 amino acids. Germline loops: CDR1 ENHRY, CDR2 SYGVKD. V gave up 0 bases and J gave up 3 bases, with 14 bases separating them. The CDR3 nucleotides are TGTGCCATCAGTGAGTCGGCGGGGGGCTGGGACACTGAAGCTTTCTTT. Protein product: CAISESAGGWDTEAFF.

This clonotype was seen a handful of times. This chain uses TRBV18 with TRBJ1-6; a possible D gene is TRBD1 (6 bases). V was shortened by 4 bases and J by 7 bases, with 8 bases between the two germline ends. In germline, CDR1 is KGHSH, CDR2 LQKENI. The CDR3 contains 13 residues. The CDR3 spells CASSRDKNSPLHF. The CDR3 DNA sequence: TGTGCCAGCTCACGGGACAAAAATTCACCCCTCCACTTT.